The sequence of this T cell receptor beta chain was determined in a study of blood T cells in healthy people across ages. Overall study context: About one barcoded beta molecule per two T cells came from capture by template switching.

CDR3 length equals 15 residues. With V trimmed by 3 bases and J by 5 bases, 6 bases remained unmatched. Germline loops: CDR1 SGHRS, CDR2 YFSETQ. The second PCR ran roughly 7 to 12 cycles with a sample-barcoded 5' primer and J-beta primers. Each of the cDNA molecules was tagged by a template-switch adaptor with 12 random nucleotides. Using its own MiXCR run on the 5' RACE reads, TCRdb lists one record per CDR3 protein. The sample contains about 1.4 million distinct CDR3 sequences, 55% to 75% of which appear only once. V usage is TRBV5-1 and J usage is TRBJ2-7; 12 bases fit TRBD2. The TCR sequence derives from a man between 18 and 35 years old in good health. What was sequenced was blood. The CDR3 region has the DNA TGCGCCAGCAGCTCCTCTAGCGGGGGGGGCGACGAGCAGTACTTC. It translates to CASSSSSGGGDEQYF.